The rows below give T cell receptor beta chains drawn from one sample of a study of cytomegalovirus exposure and HLA in healthy donors. TCRdb keeps only in-frame clones here, not all; method: immunoSEQ multiplex PCR. The repertoire consists of about 180,000 clones, with 70% to 85% occurring once and the leading ten covering 0.95% to 1.5%. Source material: PBMCs. These receptors originate from a girl aged 2-9 years in good health and CMV-seropositive. Each CDR3 is given with its conserved first and last residue. The order of the fields is clone size, V gene, D gene, J gene, CDR3 protein, CDR3 DNA. The D gene is left open where the match is weak. Expanded clones are given a class, and other clones once, few, many or no size at all.

-	TRBV6-1	-	TRBJ2-5	CASSELAGETQYF	TGTGCCAGCAGTGAGTTAGCTGGAGAGACCCAGTACTTC
-	TRBV5-1	-	TRBJ1-3	CASSRGGRNTIYF	TGCGCCAGCAGCAGGGGGGGAAGAAACACCATATATTTT
once	TRBV19	-	TRBJ1-5	CASSIVPPGFQPQHF	TGTGCCAGTAGTATAGTCCCACCAGGGTTTCAGCCCCAGCATTTT
-	TRBV6-1	TRBD1	TRBJ2-7	CASSVIFGTGVSWEQYF	TGTGCCAGCAGTGTTATCTTCGGGACAGGGGTTTCCTGGGAGCAGTACTTC
-	TRBV13	TRBD1	TRBJ2-4	CASSRQGEGTKNIQYF	TGTGCCAGCAGTCGACAGGGTGAAGGGACCAAAAACATTCAGTACTTC
-	TRBV18	TRBD2	TRBJ2-2	CASSPRDSGRATGELFF	TGTGCCAGCTCACCACGGGACAGCGGGAGGGCCACCGGGGAGCTGTTTTTT
-	TRBV7-8	TRBD2	TRBJ2-7	CASSLFGSGGAYEQYF	TGTGCCAGCAGCTTATTCGGATCGGGAGGGGCCTACGAGCAGTACTTC
-	TRBV15	-	TRBJ1-5	CATSEGHGNQPQHF	TGTGCCACCAGCGAAGGACACGGGAATCAGCCCCAGCATTTT
once	TRBV7-8	TRBD2	TRBJ2-1	CASSLVAGGRFTPRGEQFF	TGTGCCAGCAGCTTAGTAGCGGGGGGGCGGTTTACCCCCCGGGGTGAGCAGTTCTTC
-	TRBV9	-	TRBJ2-3	CASSVELPEASSYTDTQYF	TGTGCCAGCAGCGTAGAGCTCCCGGAGGCTAGCAGTTACACAGATACGCAGTATTTT
-	TRBV7-3	-	TRBJ2-7	CASSSSGGTYEQYF	TGTGCCAGCAGCTCTAGTGGGGGGACCTACGAGCAGTACTTC
-	TRBV4-2	TRBD2	TRBJ2-5	CASSQDGTSGTGETQYF	TGTGCCAGCAGCCAAGACGGGACTAGCGGGACGGGAGAGACCCAGTACTTC
few	TRBV6-1	-	TRBJ1-1	CASNLDPLTEAFF	TGTGCCAGCAACCTAGACCCCCTCACTGAAGCTTTCTTT
-	TRBV6-1	-	TRBJ2-7	CASRGHLISYEQYF	TGTGCCAGCAGAGGACACCTGATCTCCTACGAGCAGTACTTC
few	TRBV4-1	-	TRBJ1-1	CASSRLNRAEAFF	TGCGCCAGCAGCCGTCTTAATCGGGCTGAAGCTTTCTTT
once	TRBV7-9	TRBD2	TRBJ2-2	CSSSPPPRGRNTGELFF	TGTTCCAGCAGCCCACCCCCCCGCGGGAGAAACACCGGGGAGCTGTTTTTT
-	TRBV2	TRBD1	TRBJ1-2	CASSPGQGSRYGYTF	TGTGCCAGCAGTCCCGGACAGGGCTCACGCTATGGCTACACCTTC
once	TRBV2	TRBD2	TRBJ2-4	CASSEARPTSGSVLAKNIQYF	TGTGCCAGCAGTGAAGCCAGGCCGACTAGCGGGAGTGTCCTAGCCAAAAACATTCAGTACTTC
once	TRBV20-1	TRBD2	TRBJ2-5	CSARRVAGGDF	TGCAGTGCTAGGCGGGTAGCGGGAGGGGACTTC